This T cell receptor (beta chain) is drawn from a study of CD8+CD57+ T cells in acquired aplastic anemia. V was clipped by 3 bases and J by 7 bases; unmatched bases: 10. The CDR3 is 16 residues long. In patients chosen for sequencing, flow cytometry had shown CD8+CD57+ cell expansion. Genomic DNA templated the TCR beta VDJ and CDR3 profiling. MiXCR, run by TCRdb on the reads, gives a single entry per CDR3 protein. The sample shows under 500,000 distinct CDR3 sequences, 25% to 40% of them seen only once. The chain links TRBV12-3 or TRBV12-4 to TRBJ2-3, with 10 bases aligning to TRBD2. This sequence was found in a human donor with aplastic anemia. The sequenced material came from sorted CD4+, CD8+, or CD8+CD57+ T cells (not recorded which) from PBMCs. CDR3: CASSFWKRGGGNTQYF. CDR3 DNA sequence: TGTGCCAGCAGTTTTTGGAAGCGGGGGGGAGGGAATACGCAGTATTTT.